These 4 T cell receptor beta chains came from one sample sequenced in a study of cytomegalovirus exposure and HLA in healthy donors. It was with 60 Vbeta and 13 Jbeta primers that the PCR ran. TCRdb's table, derived via immunoSEQ multiplex PCR, lists solely in-frame clones and lacks some. The table lists 30,000 to 35,000 clones. Sequencing was performed on PBMCs. The source is a man between 40 and 49 years old in good health and CMV-seronegative.

CDR3 sequence reads: CASSVQGGTGELFF. The CDR3 coding sequence is TGTGCCAGCAGCGTGCAGGGAGGGACCGGGGAGCTGTTTTTT. V gene TRBV9 combines with J gene TRBJ2-2, with 7 bases fitting TRBD2. There are 14 residues in the CDR3. V dropped 2 bases and J dropped 5; count of bases not matched to a gene: 3. Germline V CDR1 and CDR2: SGDLS, YYNGEE.

The CDR3 region is CASSLSASGRSYEQYF. The CDR3 nucleotides are TGTGCCAGCAGTTTATCGGCCAGCGGGAGGTCCTACGAGCAGTACTTC. V usage is TRBV27 and J usage is TRBJ2-7; TRBD2 agrees at 9 bases. J was trimmed by 1 base and V by 0 bases; bases with no gene match: 4. Looked up from germline, CDR1 is MNHEY and CDR2 is SMNVEV (reference sequence). The CDR3 is 16 residues long.

The chain is built from TRBV28 and TRBJ1-4; the D is unclear. V shed 2 bases and J shed 6 bases, with 4 bases lying between them. The CDR3 sequence is 12 residues long. Germline CDR1 and CDR2: MDHEN and SYDVKM. CDR3 sequence reads: CASSLRDEKLFF. CDR3 DNA: TGTGCCAGCAGTTTACGGGATGAAAAACTGTTTTTT.

The chain recombines TRBV28 with TRBJ2-7, with TRBD1 identical over 12 bases. This CDR3 region has 15 residues. From germline, CDR1 is MDHEN and CDR2 SYDVKM. The junction had 12 bases not matched to a gene; V was cut back by 10 bases and J by 5 bases. CDR3 in amino acids: CATTRWGQGANEQYF. As DNA, the CDR3 is TGTGCCACCACACGGTGGGGACAGGGGGCGAACGAGCAGTACTTC.